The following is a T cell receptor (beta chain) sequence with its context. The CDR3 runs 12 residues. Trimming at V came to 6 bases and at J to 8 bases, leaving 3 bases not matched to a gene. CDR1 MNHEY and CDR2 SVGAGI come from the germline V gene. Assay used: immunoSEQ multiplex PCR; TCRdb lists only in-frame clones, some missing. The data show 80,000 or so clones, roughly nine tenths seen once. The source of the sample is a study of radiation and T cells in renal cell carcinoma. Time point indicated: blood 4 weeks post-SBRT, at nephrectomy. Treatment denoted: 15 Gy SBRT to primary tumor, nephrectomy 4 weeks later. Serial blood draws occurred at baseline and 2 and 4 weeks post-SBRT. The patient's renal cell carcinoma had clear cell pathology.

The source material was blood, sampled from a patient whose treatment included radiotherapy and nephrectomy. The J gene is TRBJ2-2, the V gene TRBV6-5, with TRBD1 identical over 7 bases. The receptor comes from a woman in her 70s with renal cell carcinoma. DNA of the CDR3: TGTGCCAGCAGGACAGGGACGGGGGAGCTGTTTTTT. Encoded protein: CASRTGTGELFF.